This T cell receptor (beta chain) was retrieved from a study of T cells in Graves' hyperthyroidism and ophthalmopathy. Study-level results: Ophthalmopathy cases were set apart from stable hyperthyroidism by a 13 V-J model. Most clonotypes that expanded in the thyroid above 0.001 also showed up in blood.

Exclusion criteria comprised uncontrolled infection, other autoimmune disease, pregnancy or lactation. Thyroid ultrasound and orbital computed tomography, with clinical symptoms and serum thyroxine and TRAb, informed diagnoses. Notes on this clonotype: The target antigen is unknown.

There were TCR beta CDR3 regions amplified from RNA transcripts. When the TCR CDR3 underwent first-round RT-PCR, the HTBI primer set was used. A single record per CDR3 protein comes from TCRdb applying MiXCR to the multiplex PCR reads. The profile shows around 600,000 distinct CDR3 sequences, about 45% of them singletons. CDR3 size: 16 residues. Germline CDR1 and CDR2: SGHTA and FQGNSA. Unmatched junction bases numbered 1, after V lost 0 bases and J lost 0 bases. Sample: peripheral blood or thyroid tissue (not recorded which). This clonotype originated in an adult man with Graves' disease, either hyperthyroidism or ophthalmopathy (not recorded which). The chain carries TRBV7-2 and TRBJ2-2, with 7 bases aligning to TRBD2. CDR3 amino acids: CASSLAAGANTGELFF. The CDR3 DNA follows: TGTGCCAGCAGCTTAGCTGCGGGGGCGAACACCGGGGAGCTGTTTTTT.